This T cell receptor (beta chain) derives from a study of cytomegalovirus exposure and HLA in healthy donors. Germline CDR1 reads MNHNS; CDR2 reads SASEGT. This CDR3 has 18 amino acids. The V segment lost 0 bases and the J segment 8 bases; nucleotides outside the gene matches: 12. The PCR was carried out with 60 Vbeta primers and 13 Jbeta primers. Clones were read by immunoSEQ multiplex PCR, and TCRdb kept only the in-frame ones, dropping some. The sample consists of 120,000 or so clones, roughly a sixth of them appearing once. Notes on the study in general: The study put around 180 TCR beta chains on its list as cytomegalovirus-associated.

A note on this clone: Its target is not known.

This chain connects TRBV6-1 to TRBJ1-3; TRBD1 matches at 11 bases. The sequencing input was PBMCs. The TCR sequence derives from a female donor in good health and CMV-seropositive. The CDR3 region has the DNA TGTGCCAGCAGTGAAGCGCTTCCGGGGGACAGGGGGACTGACACCATATATTTT. It specifies CASSEALPGDRGTDTIYF.